Listed below are T cell receptor beta chains from one sample, sequenced in a study of T cells in Graves' hyperthyroidism and ophthalmopathy. TCRdb independently ran MiXCR on the multiplex PCR reads; one entry per CDR3 protein. Of some 600,000 distinct CDR3 sequences in the sample, over 11% were seen once. The sequenced sample consisted of blood. The receptors were sampled from a woman aged 25 to 39 with Graves' hyperthyroidism that later progressed to Graves' ophthalmopathy. The CDR3 runs from the conserved cysteine through the conserved F or W. The order of the fields is D gene, J gene, clone size, V gene, CDR3 protein, CDR3 DNA. A D gene is named only where the DNA matches it firmly. Rows give clone size only sometimes, using once, few, many, or a class for an expanded clone.

d_call: TRBD1; j_call: TRBJ1-4; clone_size: many; v_call: TRBV18; cdr3_aa: CASSTTGSSEKLFF; cdr3_nt: TGTGCCAGCTCAACGACAGGGAGTTCTGAAAAACTGTTTTTT
d_call: .; j_call: TRBJ1-1; clone_size: many; v_call: TRBV5-1; cdr3_aa: CASSSSEVTEAFF; cdr3_nt: TGCGCCAGCAGCAGCTCCGAGGTCACTGAAGCTTTCTTT
d_call: .; j_call: TRBJ2-1; clone_size: many; v_call: TRBV27; cdr3_aa: CASSRAQGGSYNEQFF; cdr3_nt: TGTGCCAGCAGTCGTGCCCAGGGGGGCTCCTACAATGAGCAGTTCTTC
d_call: TRBD1; j_call: TRBJ1-1; clone_size: few; v_call: TRBV7-6; cdr3_aa: CASSLGQGIPEAFF; cdr3_nt: TGTGCCAGCAGCCTGGGACAGGGGATCCCTGAAGCTTTCTTT
d_call: .; j_call: TRBJ1-2; clone_size: many; v_call: TRBV30; cdr3_aa: CAGSRSSNYGYTF; cdr3_nt: TGTGCCGGCTCCAGATCGAGTAACTATGGCTACACCTTC
d_call: .; j_call: TRBJ2-3; clone_size: .; v_call: TRBV7-3; cdr3_aa: CASSPGTVPAQDTQYF; cdr3_nt: TGTGCCAGCAGCCCAGGGACGGTCCCTGCACAGGATACGCAGTATTTT
d_call: .; j_call: TRBJ1-1; clone_size: many; v_call: TRBV18; cdr3_aa: CASSQTLGVDTEAFF; cdr3_nt: TGTGCCAGCTCCCAAACACTCGGGGTGGACACTGAAGCTTTCTTT
d_call: .; j_call: TRBJ1-2; clone_size: once; v_call: TRBV19; cdr3_aa: CASIPLNYGYTF; cdr3_nt: TGTGCCAGTATCCCCCTTAACTATGGCTACACCTTC
d_call: .; j_call: TRBJ2-7; clone_size: many; v_call: TRBV11-2; cdr3_aa: CASSRNREQYF; cdr3_nt: TGTGCCAGCAGCCGAAATAGGGAGCAGTACTTC
d_call: TRBD1; j_call: TRBJ1-2; clone_size: .; v_call: TRBV7-9; cdr3_aa: CASSRQGDYTF; cdr3_nt: TGTGCCAGCAGCCGACAGGGTGACTACACCTTC
d_call: .; j_call: TRBJ1-1; clone_size: many; v_call: TRBV19; cdr3_aa: CASSIIGGRTNTEAFF; cdr3_nt: TGTGCCAGTAGTATAATAGGAGGACGGACCAACACTGAAGCTTTCTTT
d_call: .; j_call: TRBJ1-1; clone_size: many; v_call: TRBV19; cdr3_aa: CASIPTPVLNTEAFF; cdr3_nt: TGTGCCAGCATTCCGACACCCGTGCTGAACACTGAAGCTTTCTTT
d_call: .; j_call: TRBJ2-5; clone_size: many; v_call: TRBV24-1; cdr3_aa: CATSDSSEETQYF; cdr3_nt: TGTGCCACCAGTGACAGTTCAGAGGAGACCCAGTACTTC